The sequence of this TCR beta chain was determined in a study of T cell changes during pregnancy in multiple sclerosis. The germline V and J ends were trimmed by 0 bases and 5 bases, with 11 bases remaining between them. The CDR3 totals 14 residues. Germline V gene sequence: CDR1 SGDLS, CDR2 YYNGEE. The method was immunoSEQ multiplex PCR; TCRdb's version includes in-frame clones alone and lacks a portion of them. The sample consists of 15,000 or so clones, approximately 88% of them appearing once. The sequence was obtained from a female donor in good health, enrolled as a control in a pregnancy study. The chain links TRBV9 to TRBJ1-2; perhaps TRBD1 as D (5 bases). Sequenced here: CD8+ T cells from peripheral blood mononuclear cells, sampled in the second trimester of pregnancy. This chain's CDR3 is CASSVGVGGYGYTF. DNA for the CDR3: TGTGCCAGCAGCGTAGGAGTCGGGGGTTATGGCTACACCTTC.